A single sample gave rise to the 24 T cell receptor beta chains below, sequenced in a study of T cell repertoires in cytomegalovirus infection. TCRdb fed the reads into MiXCR, producing one record per CDR3 protein. The profile shows fewer than 200,000 distinct CDR3 sequences, roughly 9.8% of them singletons. The sample consisted of PBMCs. All receptors derive from a human donor in good health (CMV status not recorded). Some clones in this sample may be carry-over from other donors' samples.

The gene calls are TRBV29-1 and TRBJ1-1; D is possibly TRBD1 (5 bases). V was shortened by 7 bases and J by 5 bases, with 17 bases between the two germline ends. The CDR3 covers 13 residues. Germline CDR1 reads SQVTM; CDR2 reads ANQGSEA. The CDR3 nucleotides read TGCAGCGGGGGGACTCTCGGGGAAACTGAAGCTTTCTTT. It translates to CSGGTLGETEAFF.

The chain is built from TRBV27 and TRBJ2-6; D gene ambiguous. This CDR3 is built from 17 residues. V was shortened by 5 bases and J by 0 bases, with 14 bases between the two germline ends. Germline CDR1 reads MNHEY; CDR2 reads SMNVEV (reference sequence). CDR3 sequence: CASSAYHHPSGANVLTF. CDR3 sequence (DNA): TGTGCCAGCAGTGCCTACCACCACCCCTCTGGGGCCAACGTCCTGACTTTC.

This clonotype turned up a few times. This rearrangement joins TRBV10-3 to TRBJ1-3, with 9 nucleotides matching TRBD1. CDR3 length: 13 amino acids. The J segment lost 2 bases and the V segment lost 10 bases, leaving 3 bases of the junction unmatched. Germline CDR1 and CDR2: ENHRY and SYGVKD. CDR3 amino acids: CASGTGTGNTIYF. Here the CDR3 DNA reads TGTGCCAGCGGGACAGGGACTGGAAACACCATATATTTT.

This CDR3 is CASSGGRRYTEAFF. CDR3 nucleotides: TGTGCCAGCAGCGGGGGACGTCGGTACACTGAAGCTTTCTTT. V gene TRBV9 combines with J gene TRBJ1-1; D is perhaps TRBD1 (5 bases). The germline V and J ends were trimmed by 3 bases and 3 bases, with 12 bases remaining between them. The CDR3 is 14 amino acids. The germline gives CDR1 SGDLS, CDR2 YYNGEE. Complete variable domain (other parts from reference TRBV9 and TRBJ1-1): DSGVTQTPKHLITATGQRVTLRCSPRSGDLSVYWYQQSLDQGLQFLIQYYNGEERAKGNILERFSAQQFPDLHSELNLSSLELGDSALYFCASSGGRRYTEAFFGQGTRLTVV.

The chain joins TRBV20-1 to TRBJ2-7, with TRBD2 matching over 8 bases. This CDR3 is built from 15 residues. The trim removed 5 bases at V and 0 bases at J, leaving 9 bases unmatched. Germline V lookup: CDR1 DFQATT, CDR2 SNEGSKA (reference sequence). The CDR3 DNA follows: TGCAGTGCTGAGACCGGGACTAGTACCTCCTACGAGCAGTACTTC. It codes for CSAETGTSTSYEQYF.

This clonotype was observed many times. This chain joins TRBV11-2 and TRBJ2-7, with D possibly TRBD2 on 5 matching bases. This CDR3 is 16 amino acids long. Germline values: CDR1 SGHAT, CDR2 FQNNGV. The ends were cut back, 3 bases at V and 3 bases at J, with 18 bases in the middle. CDR3 in amino acids: CASSFILRALNYEQYF. The CDR3 region has the DNA TGTGCCAGCAGCTTCATCCTGAGGGCCCTAAACTACGAGCAGTACTTC.

This clonotype was detected once. The CDR3 is CSARQYSNQPQHF. The CDR3 DNA reads as TGCAGTGCTAGACAGTATAGCAATCAGCCCCAGCATTTT. The chain combines TRBV20-1 with TRBJ1-5; D remains unclear. The ends were cut back, 2 bases at V and 0 bases at J, with 5 bases in the middle. The CDR3 is 13 amino acids. Germline V gives CDR1 DFQATT, CDR2 SNEGSKA (reference sequence).

This clonotype was counted at least ten times. The chain joins TRBV7-3 to TRBJ2-3, with D perhaps given as TRBD1 or TRBD2 (6 bases each). Germline CDR1 is SGHTA and CDR2 is FQGTGA. V lost 5 bases, J lost 4 bases, and 16 bases lay in between. This CDR3 comprises 15 residues. The CDR3, as DNA: TGTGCCAGCAGCGTGTGGGGGGCAGCATCAGATACGCAGTATTTT. Amino acids: CASSVWGAASDTQYF.

This clonotype was seen a handful of times. The chain employs TRBV2 and TRBJ1-5; a weak D match, TRBD1 (6 bases). Deletions cut 6 bases from V and 3 bases from J, with 12 bases between. This CDR3 has 14 amino acids. Germline CDR1 reads SNHLY; CDR2 reads FYNNEI. CDR3 bases: TGTGCCAGCAGAGAGGACAGACACAATCAGCCCCAGCATTTT. It translates to CASREDRHNQPQHF.

J is TRBJ2-3 and V is TRBV20-1, with 9 nucleotides matching TRBD1. The CDR3 has 16 residues. With 0 bases clipped from V and 4 bases from J, the junction kept 8 bases outside the gene matches. The germline gives CDR1 DFQATT, CDR2 SNEGSKA (reference sequence). CDR3 bases: TGCAGTGCTAGAGAGCCCGGGACAGGGAACCCAGATACGCAGTATTTT. Its translation is CSAREPGTGNPDTQYF.

In its sample, this clonotype was seen a few times. The chain couples TRBV3-1 to TRBJ2-5, with D tentatively TRBD1 (7 bases). This CDR3 is 14 amino acids long. The V end was cut by 4 bases, the J end by 5 bases, with 14 bases between. Germline V gene sequence: CDR1 LGHDT, CDR2 YNNKEL (reference sequence). The CDR3, as DNA: TGTGCCAGCAGCCTTCGACAGGGAGGCGAGACCCAGTACTTC. Its translation: CASSLRQGGETQYF.

This clonotype was seen ten or more times. The CDR3 DNA reads as TGTGCCAGCATCCTTGGGACCACCCAGGGTGAGCAGTTCTTC. It encodes CASILGTTQGEQFF. This sequence joins TRBV6-1 and TRBJ2-1, with D perhaps TRBD1 or TRBD2 (5 bases each). With 7 bases removed from V and 9 bases from J, the gap between germline ends came to 19 bases. This CDR3 has 14 residues. CDR1 and CDR2 (germline): MNHNS, SASEGT.

This clonotype was seen repeatedly, ten times or more. The J gene is TRBJ2-1, the V gene TRBV20-1; TRBD2 matches at 13 bases. After removal of 6 bases from V and 3 bases from J, the junction contained 2 bases not matched to a gene. Germline V CDR1 and CDR2: DFQATT, SNEGSKA (reference sequence). The CDR3 runs to 14 residues. The CDR3 spells CSARTSGSYNEQFF. The DNA for the CDR3 is TGCAGTGCGCGGACTAGCGGGAGCTACAATGAGCAGTTCTTC.

This clonotype was seen ten or more times. The chain uses TRBV7-2 and TRBJ2-2; TRBD2 might be the D (5 bases). The V end was cut by 1 base, the J end by 1 base, with 10 bases between. The CDR3 is 16 residues long. CDR1 is SGHTA and CDR2 is FQGNSA in the germline V gene. CDR3 in amino acids: CASSLGLGRNTGELFF. CDR3 in DNA: TGTGCCAGCAGCTTAGGACTGGGGAGGAACACCGGGGAGCTGTTTTTT.

This sequence joins TRBV27 and TRBJ1-4, with 7 nucleotides matching TRBD1. The junction had 4 bases not matched to a gene; V was cut back by 3 bases and J by 3 bases. The CDR3 consists of 15 residues. Per germline, CDR1 MNHEY and CDR2 SMNVEV (reference sequence). CDR3 DNA sequence: TGTGCCAGCAGTTTGAAGGGGGCGCCTAATGAAAAACTGTTTTTT. It codes for CASSLKGAPNEKLFF.

This clonotype has only a few counts. The chain combines TRBV20-1 with TRBJ2-7; D is perhaps TRBD1 (5 bases). V was clipped by 0 bases and J by 3 bases, with 18 bases between them. CDR1 and CDR2 from the germline V gene are DFQATT and SNEGSKA (reference sequence). CDR3 length: 16 residues. As DNA, the CDR3 is TGCAGTGCTAGAGATCCCGGTAGACAGATCTTCTACGAGCAGTACTTC. Its translation is CSARDPGRQIFYEQYF.

This clonotype showed up just a few times. V and J are TRBV29-1 and TRBJ1-1; TRBD1 might be the D (5 bases). Per germline, CDR1 SQVTM and CDR2 ANQGSEA. Trimming shortened V by 7 bases and J by 1 base, and 13 bases separated the two germline ends. This CDR3 contains 13 residues. CDR3 coding DNA: TGCAGCGCGAGCGGGACTCAGAACACTGAAGCTTTCTTT. It specifies CSASGTQNTEAFF. The complete variable domain, with remaining parts taken from reference TRBV29-1 and TRBJ1-1, reads SAVISQKPSRDICQRGTSLTIQCQVDSQVTMMFWYRQQPGQSLTLIATANQGSEATYESGFVIDKFPISRPNLTFSTLTVSNMSPEDSSIYLCSASGTQNTEAFFGQGTRLTVV.

The chain couples TRBV20-1 to TRBJ2-3; the match to TRBD2 covers 7 bases. In germline, CDR1 is DFQATT, CDR2 SNEGSKA (reference sequence). With 0 bases clipped from V and 2 bases from J, the junction kept 5 bases outside the gene matches. The CDR3 spans 15 residues. The CDR3 nucleotides read TGCAGTGCTAGAGATTCTAGCGGTAACACAGATACGCAGTATTTT. It is translated as CSARDSSGNTDTQYF.

Only a few counts were recorded for this clonotype. This chain joins TRBV7-6 and TRBJ1-3; weak D call: TRBD1 (5 bases). Trimming removed 5 bases at V and 0 bases at J, with 11 bases between. Looked up from germline, CDR1 is SGHVS and CDR2 is FNYEAQ. CDR3 length equals 15 residues. This chain's CDR3 is CASSRGGDSGNTIYF. The CDR3 DNA reads as TGTGCCAGCAGCCGCGGGGGGGACTCTGGAAACACCATATATTTT.

This clonotype was observed at least ten times. The chain employs TRBV7-2 and TRBJ2-3, with 10 bases that match TRBD2. The CDR3 sequence is 17 residues long. In germline, CDR1 is SGHTA, CDR2 FQGNSA. Germline trimming cut 1 base from V and 0 bases from J; bases unmatched to any gene: 4. The CDR3 region is CASSLEISGGSTDTQYF. For the CDR3, the DNA is TGTGCCAGCAGCTTAGAGATTAGCGGGGGGAGCACAGATACGCAGTATTTT. Filled out from reference TRBV7-2 and TRBJ2-3, the complete variable domain reads GAGVSQSPSNKVTEKGKDVELRCDPISGHTALYWYRQSLGQGLEFLIYFQGNSAPDKSGLPSDRFSAERTGGSVSTLTIQRTQQEDSAVYLCASSLEISGGSTDTQYFGPGTRLTVL.

This clonotype was observed at least ten times. This chain links TRBV6-1 with TRBJ2-7; D not resolved. Trimming removed 6 bases at V and 3 bases at J, with 21 bases between. This CDR3 is 16 amino acids long. Germline V CDR1 and CDR2: MNHNS, SASEGT. The CDR3 DNA is TGTGCCAGCAGCCTTGTTGGAGCTAGAAAAGACTACGAGCAGTACTTC. Its translation is CASSLVGARKDYEQYF.

This clonotype was observed at least ten times. The chain recombines TRBV19 with TRBJ2-4, with 11 positions matching TRBD2. This CDR3 has 12 residues. Germline V gene lookup returns CDR1 LNHDA and CDR2 SQIVND (reference sequence). V trimming: 6 bases; J trimming: 8 bases; junction bases outside the gene matches: 0. The CDR3 loop is CASRLAGDIQYF. The CDR3, as DNA: TGTGCCAGTAGACTAGCGGGAGACATTCAGTACTTC.

This clonotype was counted between two and nine times. V usage is TRBV3-1 and J usage is TRBJ2-7; 10 bases fit TRBD1. This CDR3 has 16 amino acids. Germline V gives CDR1 LGHDT, CDR2 YNNKEL (reference sequence). The ends lost 4 bases at V and 2 bases at J; junction bases unmatched: 8. The CDR3, as DNA: TGTGCCAGCAGCCCTACGTGGGGACAGGGGACCTACGAGCAGTACTTC. Protein product: CASSPTWGQGTYEQYF.

This clonotype was counted ten times or more. This chain joins TRBV7-8 and TRBJ2-1; D call uncertain. Trimming shortened V by 5 bases and J by 5 bases, and 13 bases separated the two germline ends. CDR1 and CDR2 from the germline V gene are SGHVS and FQNEAQ. This CDR3 comprises 14 residues. CDR3 nucleotide sequence: TGTGCCAGCAGCCCCCCTCCCCCGGACAATGAGCAGTTCTTC. Translating gives CASSPPPPDNEQFF.